Shown below are 10 T cell receptor beta chains from a single sample sequenced in a study of shared clonotypes between healthy human individuals. The table came from immunoSEQ multiplex PCR; TCRdb's copy has only in-frame clones and leaves some out. The sample shows around 1,100,000 clones, 70% to 80% of them seen only once. Sequencing input: memory CD4+ T cells from PBMCs. Subset: CD45RA-negative fraction. The receptors shown here come from a young man in good health. Some clones in this sample may be carry-over from other donors' samples.

The chain recombines TRBV5-5 with TRBJ1-4; 7 bases agree with TRBD1. The CDR3 has 15 residues. Trimming cost V 4 bases and J 4 bases; bases outside gene matches: 7. Germline V gene data show CDR1 as SGHKS and CDR2 as YYEKEE (reference sequence). For the CDR3, the DNA is TGTGCCAGCAGCAAGCGACAGGGCGGTAATGAAAAACTGTTTTTT. It codes for CASSKRQGGNEKLFF. Combining the CDR3 with reference TRBV5-5 and TRBJ1-4 gives the whole variable domain DAGVTQSPTHLIKTRGQQVTLRCSPISGHKSVSWYQQVLGQGPQFIFQYYEKEERGRGNFPDRFSARQFPNYSSELNVNALLLGDSALYLCASSKRQGGNEKLFFGSGTQLSVL.

This clone has a single count. The chain joins TRBV27 to TRBJ1-2, with D perhaps matching TRBD1 (6 bases). V was cut by 2 bases and J by 4 bases, with 11 bases left in between. Germline assignment: CDR1 MNHEY and CDR2 SMNVEV (reference sequence). There are 14 residues in the CDR3. CDR3 bases: TGTGCCAGCAGTTTAAGGGGGGGGACCTATGGCTACACCTTC. It codes for CASSLRGGTYGYTF.

The V and J genes are TRBV11-2 and TRBJ2-7, with D perhaps matching TRBD1 or TRBD2 (6 bases each). Germline V gene data show CDR1 as SGHAT and CDR2 as FQNNGV. The CDR3 is 15 amino acids. V lost 3 bases to trimming and J lost 3 bases, with 15 bases between them. The CDR3 DNA follows: TGTGCCAGCAGCTTGGCCCGGGGGCTTATCTACGAGCAGTACTTC. This translates into CASSLARGLIYEQYF. Full variable domain (outside the CDR3, taken from reference TRBV11-2 and TRBJ2-7): EAGVAQSPRYKIIEKRQSVAFWCNPISGHATLYWYQQILGQGPKLLIQFQNNGVVDDSQLPKDRFSAERLKGVDSTLKIQPAKLEDSAVYLCASSLARGLIYEQYFGPGTRLTVT.

The CDR3 spells CASSLQIHSAYEQYF. The CDR3 nucleotides are TGTGCCAGCAGCCTCCAAATCCACTCCGCATACGAGCAGTACTTC. This chain links TRBV11-1 with TRBJ2-7; D gene ambiguous. CDR1 and CDR2 (germline): SGHAT, FQDESV (reference sequence). V gave up 5 bases and J gave up 4 bases, with 18 bases separating them. The CDR3 spans 15 residues.

The V and J genes are TRBV6-4 and TRBJ2-7; TRBD1 matches 7 bases. This CDR3 has 16 amino acids. Germline CDR1 is MRHNA and CDR2 is SNTAGT. With V trimmed by 2 bases and J by 4 bases, 11 bases remained unmatched. CDR3 DNA sequence: TGTGCCAGCAGTGACCCTCGACAGGGAGTCTTTTACGAGCAGTACTTC. It translates to CASSDPRQGVFYEQYF.

The chain combines TRBV4-1 with TRBJ2-3; D remains ambiguous. The CDR3 runs to 16 residues. The ends were cut back, 3 bases at V and 2 bases at J, with 15 bases in the middle. Germline V lookup: CDR1 MGHRA, CDR2 YSYEKL. The CDR3 DNA follows: TGCGCCAGCAGCCAGGGTGGGTACGGAGCCACAGATACGCAGTATTTT. The encoded protein is CASSQGGYGATDTQYF.

The chain recombines TRBV6-5 with TRBJ1-1; D is uncertain. The CDR3 has 13 amino acids. Germline V gene data show CDR1 as MNHEY and CDR2 as SVGAGI. Trimming cost V 7 bases and J 0 bases, with 9 bases left between them. CDR3 DNA: TGTGCCAGCACCCCACGGCTGAACACTGAAGCTTTCTTT. This gives the protein CASTPRLNTEAFF.

This clone was seen a single time. This chain uses TRBV5-1 with TRBJ2-7; the D is unclear. V gave up 1 base and J gave up 6 bases, with 8 bases separating them. CDR1 is SGHRS, CDR2 YFSETQ, per germline. The CDR3 consists of 12 residues. CDR3 in DNA: TGCGCCAGCAGCTTGAGTCTTGGCGAGCAGTACTTC. Protein: CASSLSLGEQYF. The full variable domain, with the rest looked up from reference TRBV5-1 and TRBJ2-7, is KAGVTQTPRYLIKTRGQQVTLSCSPISGHRSVSWYQQTPGQGLQFLFEYFSETQRNKGNFPGRFSGRQFSNSRSEMNVSTLELGDSALYLCASSLSLGEQYFGPGTRLTVT.

The rearrangement links TRBV30 to TRBJ2-5; 11 positions agree with TRBD2. Germline trimming cut 3 bases from V and 11 bases from J; bases unmatched to any gene: 8. CDR1 GTSNPN and CDR2 SVGIG come from the germline V gene (reference sequence). CDR3 length: 13 residues. The chain's CDR3 is CAWRIAGGPQQYF. The DNA for the CDR3 is TGTGCCTGGAGAATAGCGGGAGGGCCGCAGCAGTACTTC.

This chain links TRBV5-1 with TRBJ1-2; D uncertain. In germline, CDR1 is SGHRS, CDR2 YFSETQ. The V end was cut by 3 bases, the J end by 4 bases, with 7 bases between. The CDR3 consists of 12 residues. The CDR3 sequence: CASSSSSYGYTF. In nucleotides, the CDR3 is TGCGCCAGCAGCTCCAGCAGCTATGGCTACACCTTC.